The 2 T cell receptor beta chains listed next were all sequenced from one sample in a study of T cell changes during pregnancy in multiple sclerosis. This table comes from immunoSEQ multiplex PCR, and its TCRdb copy is limited to in-frame clones, with some not included. The data hold 34,000 or so clones, with 90% observed a single time. This specimen was CD8+ T cells from peripheral blood mononuclear cells, taken before pregnancy. Receptor source: a female donor with multiple sclerosis, enrolled in a pregnancy study.

The rearrangement uses TRBV2 and TRBJ2-7; 7 bases are a match to TRBD2. Germline V CDR1 and CDR2: SNHLY, FYNNEI. Trimming took 2 bases from V and 0 from J; bases not matched to a gene: 7. The CDR3 loop spans 16 amino acids. The CDR3 DNA reads as TGTGCCAGCAGTGAACGGGGGGACTTCCTCTCCTACGAGCAGTACTTC. Its protein is CASSERGDFLSYEQYF.

The chain has TRBV7-9 and TRBJ2-3, with D tentatively TRBD1 (6 bases). The CDR3 extends over 15 amino acids. Trimming cost V 6 bases and J 0 bases, with 13 bases left between them. Per germline, CDR1 SEHNR and CDR2 FQNEAQ (reference sequence). CDR3 region: CASRRVDSSTDTQYF. The DNA of the CDR3 is TGTGCCAGCAGACGAGTGGACAGTAGCACAGATACGCAGTATTTT.